The 18 T cell receptor beta chains below were found in one sample sequenced in a study of early T cells in non-severe SARS-CoV-2 infection. TCRdb re-derived calls from the 5' RACE reads in MiXCR, one entry per CDR3 protein. The data hold just under 65,000 distinct CDR3 sequences, with 4.5% to 7.5% observed a single time. The starting material was whole blood, obtained at baseline. The receptors shown here come from an adult who was a healthcare worker with PCR-confirmed SARS-CoV-2 infection or an uninfected control (not recorded which).

This clonotype was observed at least ten times. The J gene is TRBJ2-1, the V gene TRBV11-1; a possible D gene is TRBD2 (6 bases). The CDR3 has 13 residues. The V gene's germline CDR1 is SGHAT and CDR2 FQDESV (reference sequence). The V and J ends lost 5 bases and 10 bases respectively, with 15 bases between them. The CDR3 region is CASSRGTRDEQFF. CDR3 nucleotides: TGTGCCAGCAGCCGAGGGACTCGCGACGAGCAGTTCTTC.

Written as DNA, the CDR3 is TGTGCCAGCAGTTACGTGGAGGGACTGCGAGGCACCTTC. The encoded protein is CASSYVEGLRGTF. The chain links TRBV6-2 or TRBV6-3 to TRBJ1-2; a weak D match, TRBD1 (5 bases). The ends were cut back, 2 bases at V and 13 bases at J, with 17 bases in the middle. CDR3 length: 13 residues. Germline V gene sequence: CDR1 MNHEY, CDR2 SVGEGT.

In its sample, this clonotype was seen many times. This chain uses TRBV29-1 with TRBJ1-5; TRBD1 might be the D (5 bases). The CDR3 is made up of 12 amino acids. Trimming took off 4 bases at V and 6 bases at J, with 10 bases between the two ends. Germline V gene data show CDR1 as SQVTM and CDR2 as ANQGSEA. The CDR3: CSVAGDGQPQHF. In nucleotides, the CDR3 is TGCAGCGTTGCGGGGGACGGTCAGCCCCAGCATTTT.

This clonotype was seen only a few times. V gene TRBV6-6 combines with J gene TRBJ1-2; 8 bases fit TRBD1. The V segment lost 3 bases and the J segment 4 bases; nucleotides outside the gene matches: 4. In germline, CDR1 is MNHNY, CDR2 SVGAGI (reference sequence). This CDR3 spans 14 amino acids. CDR3 sequence (DNA): TGTGCCAGCAGTTATGGACAGGGAGGCTATGGCTACACCTTC. Protein sequence: CASSYGQGGYGYTF.

In its sample, this clonotype was seen many times. This sequence joins TRBV5-6 and TRBJ1-4; 8 positions match TRBD1. This CDR3 is 17 amino acids long. CDR1 and CDR2 (germline): SGHDT, YYEEEE. Losses at the gene ends were 4 bases for V and 0 bases for J; bases not matched to a gene: 8. This CDR3 reads CASSPNRGRSTNEKLFF. The CDR3 DNA sequence: TGTGCCAGCAGCCCTAACAGGGGGAGGTCAACTAATGAAAAACTGTTTTTT.

The J gene is TRBJ2-7, the V gene TRBV2, with 13 bases matching TRBD2. CDR3 length: 15 amino acids. The ends lost 10 bases at V and 2 bases at J; junction bases unmatched: 8. Germline V CDR1 and CDR2: SNHLY, FYNNEI. The CDR3 bases are TGTGCCATACCGACGGGACTAGCGGGAACCTACGAGCAGTACTTC. It codes for CAIPTGLAGTYEQYF. The complete variable domain, with remaining parts taken from reference TRBV2 and TRBJ2-7, reads EPEVTQTPSHQVTQMGQEVILRCVPISNHLYFYWYRQILGQKVEFLVSFYNNEISEKSEIFDDQFSVERPDGSNFTLKIRSTKLEDSAMYFCAIPTGLAGTYEQYFGPGTRLTVT.

This clonotype has ten or more counts. V and J are TRBV4-2 and TRBJ2-1; 7 bases are shared with TRBD2. Per germline, CDR1 LGHNA and CDR2 YNFKEQ. The J segment lost 6 bases and the V segment lost 1 base, leaving 3 bases of the junction unmatched. The length of the CDR3 is 14 residues. In DNA form, the CDR3 reads TGTGCCAGCAGCCAAGGGGGAGGGCCCAATGAGCAGTTCTTC. Its translation: CASSQGGGPNEQFF.

The chain links TRBV7-9 to TRBJ2-7; D perhaps matches TRBD1 (6 bases). Germline V gives CDR1 SEHNR, CDR2 FQNEAQ (reference sequence). The CDR3 length is 13 residues. Trimming left V 6 bases short and J 2 bases short, with 11 bases between. The CDR3 DNA reads as TGTGCCAGCAGTTCTGGACAGCCCTACGAGCAGTACTTC. Translation: CASSSGQPYEQYF.

This clonotype was observed many times. CDR3 nucleotide sequence: TGCAGCGCGCCGACGGGGCCCGAGGGCACCGGGGAGCTGTTTTTT. The encoded protein is CSAPTGPEGTGELFF. The chain recombines TRBV29-1 with TRBJ2-2; the D gene could be TRBD1 or TRBD2 (5 bases each). Trimming removed 7 bases from V and 4 bases from J, with 19 bases in between. The CDR3 runs 15 residues. Germline V CDR1 and CDR2: SQVTM, ANQGSEA.

The chain couples TRBV28 to TRBJ2-5; weak D call: TRBD1 (6 bases). The CDR3 consists of 13 residues. Germline values: CDR1 MDHEN, CDR2 SYDVKM. V lost 6 bases and J lost 1, with 9 bases in between. The CDR3 sequence is CASRDRFQETQYF. CDR3 coding DNA: TGTGCCAGCAGAGACAGGTTCCAAGAGACCCAGTACTTC.

Ten or more counts support this clonotype. Its ends do not fully match the called genes, so a read error is possible. The chain has TRBV12-3 or TRBV12-4 and TRBJ2-5; 8 bases match TRBD1. The CDR3 has 14 residues. CDR3 in amino acids: CANSSTGGQETQYF. The CDR3, as DNA: TGTGCCAACAGTTCTACAGGGGGCCAAGAGACCCAGTACTTC.

In this sample, this clonotype turned up many times. The genes are TRBV6-5 and TRBJ1-4; tentatively, D is TRBD1 (5 bases). This CDR3 has 14 amino acids. Germline V lookup: CDR1 MNHEY, CDR2 SVGAGI. V was shortened by 6 bases and J by 0 bases, with 8 bases between the two germline ends. CDR3 coding DNA: TGTGCCAGCAGCCACAGGTCAACTAATGAAAAACTGTTTTTT. As protein: CASSHRSTNEKLFF.

By share of the sample, this clonotype is medium-sized. This chain uses TRBV5-6 with TRBJ2-1; D is ambiguous. Trimming stripped 2 bases from V and 5 bases from J, with 14 bases between. This CDR3 has 15 residues. The germline gives CDR1 SGHDT, CDR2 YYEEEE. The chain's CDR3 is CASSFSDGWDNEQFF. The CDR3 DNA reads as TGTGCCAGCAGCTTCTCTGACGGATGGGACAATGAGCAGTTCTTC.

This clonotype was seen many times. The J gene is TRBJ2-3, the V gene TRBV12-3 or TRBV12-4, with TRBD2 matching 12 bases. J gave up 2 bases and V 5 bases, and 8 bases lay outside the gene matches. CDR3 length equals 17 residues. Here the CDR3 reads CASSQQTSGGLTDTQYF. CDR3 DNA: TGTGCCAGCAGTCAACAGACTAGCGGGGGACTCACAGATACGCAGTATTTT.

This clonotype has a count of ten or more. CDR3 nucleotides: TGCGCCAGCAGCCCTGCCGACCCCTCCTACGAGCAGTACTTC. It codes for CASSPADPSYEQYF. V and J are TRBV4-1 and TRBJ2-7, with D hard to call. Trimming removed 4 bases from V and 0 bases from J, with 10 bases in between. Germline V gives CDR1 MGHRA, CDR2 YSYEKL. The CDR3 is 14 amino acids.

This clonotype was seen at least ten times. The gene calls are TRBV20-1 and TRBJ1-2; 12 bases fit TRBD1. Germline loops: CDR1 DFQATT, CDR2 SNEGSKA (reference sequence). V trimming: 2 bases; J trimming: 7 bases; junction bases outside the gene matches: 5. The CDR3 runs to 14 residues. Written as DNA, the CDR3 is TGCAGTGCTAGACTGGGACAGGGGGCAAGTGGCTACACCTTC. The encoded protein is CSARLGQGASGYTF.

The chain combines TRBV6-6 with TRBJ1-3, with D hard to call. The CDR3 spans 13 residues. V shed 5 bases and J shed 1 base, with 6 bases lying between them. Germline values: CDR1 MNHNY, CDR2 SVGAGI (reference sequence). The CDR3 nucleotides read TGTGCCAGCAGTGGAAGGTCTGGAAACACCATATATTTT. Translated: CASSGRSGNTIYF.

CDR3: CASSGGQGNTDTQYF. CDR3 in DNA: TGCGCCAGCAGCGGGGGACAGGGGAACACAGATACGCAGTATTTT. V usage is TRBV5-1 and J usage is TRBJ2-3; 10 nucleotides line up with TRBD1. The CDR3 runs 15 residues. J lost 2 bases, V lost 4 bases, and 4 bases had no gene match. Germline values: CDR1 SGHRS, CDR2 YFSETQ. The whole variable domain, remainder taken from reference TRBV5-1 and TRBJ2-3, is KAGVTQTPRYLIKTRGQQVTLSCSPISGHRSVSWYQQTPGQGLQFLFEYFSETQRNKGNFPGRFSGRQFSNSRSEMNVSTLELGDSALYLCASSGGQGNTDTQYFGPGTRLTVL.